This TCR beta chain is drawn from a study of cytomegalovirus exposure and HLA in healthy donors. Study observations and caveats: It was about 150 TCR beta chains that were listed as cytomegalovirus-associated. In an earlier analysis, about 87% or about 30%: the productive usage of most TCR beta V segments.

This clone came up once. The antigen remains undetermined. V lost 8 bases, J lost 5 bases, and 5 bases stayed unmatched. CDR1 and CDR2 from the germline V gene are SEHNR and FQNEAQ (reference sequence). This CDR3 has 14 amino acids. The study ran its PCR with 60 Vbeta and 13 Jbeta primers. Data came from immunoSEQ multiplex PCR; TCRdb stores just in-frame clones and leaves some out. The sample lists around 95,000 clones, around 81% occurring once. The sample was PBMCs. This receptor was taken from a female donor in good health and CMV-seropositive. The rearrangement joins TRBV7-9 to TRBJ2-1, with TRBD1 matching 11 bases. The CDR3 loop is CASHRDRGDNEQFF. As DNA, the CDR3 is TGTGCCAGCCACCGGGACAGGGGGGACAATGAGCAGTTCTTC. The variable domain in full, with the rest retrieved from reference TRBV7-9 and TRBJ2-1, is DTGVSQNPRHKITKRGQNVTFRCDPISEHNRLYWYRQTLGQGPEFLTYFQNEAQLEKSRLLSDRFSAERPKGSFSTLEIQRTEQGDSAMYLCASHRDRGDNEQFFGPGTRLTVL.